One and the same sample provided the 15 T cell receptor beta chains below, sequenced in a study of tumor-infiltrating lymphocytes in primary liver carcinoma (dated by TCRdb to the late 2010s). Without any cell sorting, total RNA and DNA were co-extracted from approximately 20-30 mg of bulk tissue using the AllPrep DNA/RNA mini kit. The listed sequencing device is Illumina HiSeq 2500. Starting from approximately 0.5 ug total RNA, TCRbeta-specific cDNA was produced by reverse transcription with a constant-region primer and ProtoScript II reverse transcriptase. Construction of the TCRbeta libraries relied on three nested rounds of multiplex PCR, following a slightly modified ARM-PCR procedure. Each of the first two PCR rounds ran for roughly 9 cycles and used multiplex TRBV1-TRBV30 forward primers together with a Cbeta reverse primer. TCRdb reworked the public reads: Q25 trimming with fastp, MiXCR clone assembly, productive beta chains retained. Rows are unified per CDR3 protein, each entry keeping the most common DNA and genes. The sample yields 20,000 to 30,000 distinct CDR3 sequences; around 79% were counted once. The ten most abundant clones make up less than 55% of the sample.

The sample taken for sequencing was liver tumor tissue from sampling region 3. The sample's cell subset or site label is to be understood as: tumor region T3, left-lateral pole. The origin of the receptors is a man aged 35-49 years with primary liver carcinoma and hepatitis B virus infection.

Regarding this clonotype: The germline gene is not matched at one end of the junction; a read error may be the cause. V usage is TRBV28 and J usage is TRBJ2-1, with D possibly matching TRBD2 (6 bases). Per germline, CDR1 MDHEN and CDR2 SYDVKM. The CDR3 sequence is 16 residues long. The DNA for the CDR3 is TGTACCAGCAGTCTAACTAACGGGGGCTCCTACAATGAGCAGTTCTTC. It codes for CTSSLTNGGSYNEQFF.

V and J are TRBV5-1 and TRBJ2-2; D remains unclear. V gave up 4 bases and J gave up 7 bases, with 23 bases separating them. From germline, CDR1 is SGHRS and CDR2 YFSETQ. This CDR3 is built from 17 residues. CDR3 protein: CASSGSPSVPYIGELFF. The CDR3 DNA reads as TGCGCCAGCAGCGGCTCGCCCTCTGTCCCCTACATCGGGGAGCTGTTTTTT.

With regard to this clonotype: At one of its ends the junction is not consistent with the germline gene, which may arise from a read error. The chain carries TRBV5-5 and TRBJ1-2; 7 bases match TRBD1. Germline values: CDR1 SGHKS, CDR2 YYEKEE (reference sequence). This CDR3 region has 14 residues. The chain's CDR3 is CVSSPGQAHYGYTF. CDR3 nucleotides: TGTGTCAGCAGCCCAGGACAGGCCCACTATGGCTACACCTTC. The variable domain in full, completed from reference TRBV5-5 and TRBJ1-2, reads DAGVTQSPTHLIKTRGQQVTLRCSPISGHKSVSWYQQVLGQGPQFIFQYYEKEERGRGNFPDRFSARQFPNYSSELNVNALLLGDSALYLCVSSPGQAHYGYTFGSGTRLTVV.

With regard to this clonotype: One end of the junction is discordant with germline, which a read error may explain. The rearrangement joins TRBV11-2 to TRBJ2-3, with D hard to call. Germline V gives CDR1 SGHAT, CDR2 FQNNGV. The CDR3 is 16 amino acids. Written as DNA, the CDR3 is TGTGTCAGCAGCCGGCAACCCATCAACCCCACATATACGCAGTATTTT. Translation gives CVSSRQPINPTYTQYF. The variable domain in full, with the rest retrieved from reference TRBV11-2 and TRBJ2-3, is EAGVAQSPRYKIIEKRQSVAFWCNPISGHATLYWYQQILGQGPKLLIQFQNNGVVDDSQLPKDRFSAERLKGVDSTLKIQPAKLEDSAVYLCVSSRQPINPTYTQYFGPGTRLTVL.

The chain combines TRBV21-1 with TRBJ2-3; whether TRBD1, the table's D call, matches the DNA was not checked. TRBV21-1 is given as a pseudogene. The CDR3 length is 17 residues. As DNA, the CDR3 is TGTGCCAGCAGCAAAGTTCAGAACAGAGGGCGGTTGGATACGCAGTATTTT. The encoded protein is CASSKVQNRGRLDTQYF.

Concerning this clonotype itself: Without the conserved terminal phenylalanine or tryptophan, this CDR3 likely stems from a read error. The DNA is left out, because the CDR3 cannot be placed on it with certainty; the CDR3 is given as TCRdb lists it. The gene calls are TRBV12-3 or TRBV12-4 and TRBJ2-7; the DNA was not used to check the table's D call, TRBD1. The CDR3 adds up to 15 amino acids, both ends counted. The CDR3 region is CVSSLGQGANYEQYI.

This clonotype has ten or more counts. This chain links TRBV5-1 with TRBJ2-1; 7 nucleotides match TRBD1. This CDR3 has 16 amino acids. J lost 0 bases, V lost 3 bases, and 6 bases had no gene match. The V gene's germline CDR1 is SGHRS and CDR2 YFSETQ. CDR3 region: CASSSSGTDSYNEQFF. The CDR3 bases are TGCGCCAGCAGCTCATCCGGGACAGACTCCTACAATGAGCAGTTCTTC. The whole variable domain, remainder taken from reference TRBV5-1 and TRBJ2-1, is KAGVTQTPRYLIKTRGQQVTLSCSPISGHRSVSWYQQTPGQGLQFLFEYFSETQRNKGNFPGRFSGRQFSNSRSEMNVSTLELGDSALYLCASSSSGTDSYNEQFFGPGTRLTVL.

A word on this clonotype: Germline is not matched at one junction end, which may reflect a read error. The CDR3 coding sequence is TGTACCAGCAGCATGTCTAGCGGGAATGAGCAGTTCTTC. Translated, it gives CTSSMSSGNEQFF. V is TRBV6-4 and J is TRBJ2-1; 8 positions match TRBD2. Looked up from germline, CDR1 is MRHNA and CDR2 is SNTAGT. There are 13 residues in the CDR3.

This sequence joins TRBV6-6 and TRBJ2-3, with a tentative D call TRBD2 (6 bases). CDR1 is MNHNY, CDR2 SVGAGI, per germline (reference sequence). The CDR3 totals 17 residues. Deletions cut 6 bases from V and 3 bases from J, with 22 bases between. DNA for the CDR3: TGTGCCAGCAGACCCCCGACTAGTGGGAAGAGAACAGATACGCAGTATTTT. It translates to CASRPPTSGKRTDTQYF.

This clonotype was found once. The CDR3 does not close with the conserved phenylalanine or tryptophan, likely indicating a read error. J is TRBJ2-3 and V is TRBV6-1; no firm D call. The V and J ends lost 3 bases and 7 bases respectively, with 17 bases between them. Looked up from germline, CDR1 is MNHNS and CDR2 is SASEGT. This CDR3 has 15 amino acids. In DNA, the CDR3 is TGTGCCAGCAGTGATGAGACAAGGGTGGCATATACGCAGTATTTG. Protein: CASSDETRVAYTQYL.

Remarks on this clonotype: One end of the junction does not line up with germline, which may come from a read error. The rearrangement joins TRBV11-2 to TRBJ2-5, with TRBD2 identical over 8 bases. CDR3 length: 16 amino acids. CDR1 is SGHAT and CDR2 is FQNNGV in the germline V gene. Here the CDR3 DNA reads TGTGCTAGCAGTCAAGCTCCTGGCGGGGGGATAGAGACCCAGTACTTC. Its protein product is CASSQAPGGGIETQYF.

As for this clonotype: This CDR3 fails to terminate in the conserved phenylalanine or tryptophan, so it likely reflects a read error. The chain has TRBV10-3 and TRBJ2-6, with 7 bases lining up with TRBD1. Looked up from germline, CDR1 is ENHRY and CDR2 is SYGVKD. The CDR3 consists of 14 residues. The chain's CDR3 is CSTQGETGANVLTS. CDR3 coding DNA: TGTTCCACTCAGGGGGAAACTGGGGCCAACGTCCTGACTTCC.

The genes are TRBV11-2 and TRBJ2-5; 9 bases are a match to TRBD2. V lost 3 bases and J lost 5; bases outside the gene matches: 10. Germline-derived CDR1 and CDR2 are SGHAT and FQNNGV. The CDR3 contains 16 residues. The CDR3 sequence is CASSLGGAGGPETQYF. The CDR3, as DNA: TGTGCCAGCAGCTTGGGAGGTGCGGGAGGGCCGGAGACCCAGTACTTC.

On this clonotype itself: A junction end diverges from the germline sequence, so it may reflect a read error. The chain recombines TRBV5-1 with TRBJ2-3; 8 bases are a match to TRBD2. Germline CDR1 SGHRS, CDR2 YFSETQ. The CDR3 is made up of 16 amino acids. The CDR3 DNA is TGCACTAGCAGCTTGAGAGCGGGGGATTGGGGAGATAAGCAGTATTTT. It yields the protein CTSSLRAGDWGDKQYF.

Remarks on this clonotype: The final CDR3 position lacks the conserved phenylalanine or tryptophan, pointing to a likely read error. The chain combines TRBV6-1 with TRBJ2-7, with D possibly being TRBD2 (5 bases). This CDR3 contains 17 residues. V shed 4 bases and J shed 6 bases, with 25 bases lying between them. Germline CDR1 and CDR2: MNHNS and SASEGT. The CDR3 nucleotides are TGTGCCAGCAGTGTTTGGGTATGCCCCCACCACGAGGGCGAGCAGTACCTC. This translates into CASSVWVCPHHEGEQYL.